The 17 T cell receptor beta chains presented below share a single source sample, sequenced in a study of blood T cell repertoires in COVID-19. Sequencing was performed with immunoSEQ multiplex PCR; in TCRdb, only in-frame clones are kept and a portion is missing. The sample yields tens of thousands of clones, roughly 89% seen once. The specimen sequenced was peripheral blood. These TCRs come from a man between 60 and 75 years old with active COVID-19.

This clone was picked up a small number of times. J is TRBJ1-3 and V is TRBV5-5; maybe TRBD1 (5 bases). CDR3 length equals 15 residues. Germline V lookup: CDR1 SGHKS, CDR2 YYEKEE (reference sequence). V shed 4 bases and J shed 1 base, with 12 bases lying between them. The CDR3 region is CASSNRGLSGNTIYF. The CDR3 bases are TGTGCCAGCAGCAACCGGGGGTTATCTGGAAACACCATATATTTT.

The sample holds one count of this clone. This chain links TRBV19 with TRBJ1-5; TRBD1 agrees at 10 bases. This CDR3 is 13 amino acids long. Germline assignment: CDR1 LNHDA and CDR2 SQIVND (reference sequence). V lost 7 bases, J lost 7 bases, and 4 bases stayed unmatched. CDR3 sequence: CASMGQGRQPQHF. CDR3 DNA: TGTGCCAGTATGGGACAGGGGAGGCAGCCCCAGCATTTT.

J is TRBJ2-7 and V is TRBV11-3; TRBD2 aligns across 7 bases. After removal of 5 bases from V and 3 bases from J, the junction contained 10 bases not matched to a gene. CDR3 length: 15 residues. Germline CDR1 and CDR2: SGHNT and YENEEA. Here the CDR3 reads CASSKRRGVIYEQYF. DNA of the CDR3: TGTGCCAGCAGCAAAAGACGGGGGGTCATCTACGAGCAGTACTTC.

The chain combines TRBV21-1 with TRBJ1-1. TRBV21-1 is assigned pseudogene status. This CDR3 is built from 12 residues. CDR3: CASSSRNTEAFF. The CDR3 DNA reads as TGTGCCAGTAGCTCTAGGAACACTGAAGCTTTCTTT.

This chain joins TRBV5-1 and TRBJ1-6; TRBD1 matches at 9 bases. The V segment lost 0 bases and the J segment 2 bases; nucleotides outside the gene matches: 6. The length of the CDR3 is 18 residues. Germline V gene sequence: CDR1 SGHRS, CDR2 YFSETQ. The CDR3 region has the DNA TGCGCCAGCAGCTTGGCCGGGACAGGGAGGACCTATAATTCACCCCTCCACTTT. This encodes CASSLAGTGRTYNSPLHF.

J is TRBJ1-2 and V is TRBV28; possible D gene TRBD1, 6 bases. V dropped 5 bases and J dropped 6 bases, with 28 bases sitting between them. This CDR3 region has 18 residues. Germline lookup yields CDR1 MDHEN and CDR2 SYDVKM. The CDR3 coding sequence is TGTGCCAGCAGTCTCCCCGGCCTTGGACAGACCTATTTAGATGGCTACACCTTC. It is translated as CASSLPGLGQTYLDGYTF.

The chain is built from TRBV18 and TRBJ2-7; 9 nucleotides match TRBD1. J gave up 3 bases and V 2 bases, and 2 bases lay outside the gene matches. The germline V gene encodes CDR1 KGHSH and CDR2 LQKENI. This CDR3 has 14 residues. CDR3 amino acids: CASSPGGQGYEQYF. CDR3 DNA sequence: TGTGCCAGCTCACCAGGGGGACAGGGCTACGAGCAGTACTTC.

CDR3: CASSASGTPFNEQYF. CDR3 bases: TGCGCCAGCAGCGCCTCCGGGACTCCGTTTAACGAGCAGTACTTC. The chain links TRBV5-1 to TRBJ2-7, with a possible D match to TRBD2 (6 bases). Germline assignment: CDR1 SGHRS and CDR2 YFSETQ. The length of the CDR3 is 15 residues. Trimming removed 4 bases from V and 5 bases from J, with 19 bases in between.

This chain links TRBV6-5 with TRBJ2-7, with 7 bases aligning to TRBD2. J was trimmed by 3 bases and V by 0 bases; bases with no gene match: 8. Germline lookup yields CDR1 MNHEY and CDR2 SVGAGI. This CDR3 has 16 amino acids. CDR3 in amino acids: CASSYSASGEYYEQYF. CDR3 coding DNA: TGTGCCAGCAGTTACTCGGCGAGCGGGGAATACTACGAGCAGTACTTC.

This chain uses TRBV10-3 with TRBJ2-3, with D possibly matching TRBD1 (6 bases). Germline lookup yields CDR1 ENHRY and CDR2 SYGVKD. This CDR3 comprises 14 residues. Trimming took off 7 bases at V and 4 bases at J, with 15 bases between the two ends. CDR3 loop: CAINQQGPSDTQYF. DNA of the CDR3: TGTGCCATCAACCAACAGGGACCCTCAGATACGCAGTATTTT.

This clone is a singleton in its sample. The V call is TRBV10-3, the J call TRBJ2-7; 10 bases align to TRBD2. The CDR3 covers 14 residues. V lost 5 bases, J lost 1 base, and 2 bases stayed unmatched. Germline V gives CDR1 ENHRY, CDR2 SYGVKD. The CDR3 nucleotides read TGTGCCATCAGTACTAGCGGGGTGTCCTACGAGCAGTACTTC. Translation gives CAISTSGVSYEQYF.

This rearrangement joins TRBV7-2 to TRBJ2-1; 7 bases match TRBD2. The trim removed 6 bases at V and 0 bases at J, leaving 5 bases unmatched. The CDR3 runs to 15 residues. CDR1 and CDR2 (germline): SGHTA, FQGNSA. The CDR3 is CASRGRGSSYNEQFF. The CDR3 DNA sequence: TGTGCCAGCAGGGGCCGCGGGAGCTCCTACAATGAGCAGTTCTTC.

V gene TRBV15 combines with J gene TRBJ1-2; D is perhaps TRBD1 (5 bases). Trimming removed 3 bases from V and 1 base from J, with 9 bases in between. This CDR3 comprises 14 residues. Per the germline V gene, CDR1 is LNHNV and CDR2 is YYDKDF (reference sequence). The CDR3 region is CATSRNRNNYGYTF. CDR3 sequence (DNA): TGTGCCACCAGCAGGAACAGGAATAACTATGGCTACACCTTC.

The chain couples TRBV19 to TRBJ2-5; D may be TRBD1 (6 bases). V lost 4 bases and J lost 1, with 19 bases in between. Germline loops: CDR1 LNHDA, CDR2 SQIVND (reference sequence). The CDR3 spans 17 residues. The CDR3 DNA follows: TGTGCCAGTAGTACCCCCAGGGGCAGAAAAAGCCAAGAGACCCAGTACTTC. Protein sequence: CASSTPRGRKSQETQYF.

The genes are TRBV11-2 and TRBJ2-2; D possibly corresponds to TRBD1 (6 bases). Trimming stripped 5 bases from V and 1 base from J, with 11 bases between. Germline CDR1 reads SGHAT; CDR2 reads FQNNGV. The CDR3 totals 15 residues. The CDR3 nucleotides read TGTGCCAGCAGCCCTCTACAGGGGAACACCGGGGAGCTGTTTTTT. It is translated as CASSPLQGNTGELFF.

The CDR3 is CASSYVAGDSYEQYF. In DNA form, the CDR3 reads TGTGCCAGCAGTTACGTGGCAGGGGACTCCTACGAGCAGTACTTC. V usage is TRBV6-6 and J usage is TRBJ2-7; weak D call: TRBD1 (6 bases). This CDR3 has 15 amino acids. CDR1 and CDR2 (germline): MNHNY, SVGAGI (reference sequence). Trimming took 2 bases from V and 0 from J, leaving 11 bases between them.

The rearrangement links TRBV13 to TRBJ2-3; the match to TRBD1 covers 9 bases. V gave up 5 bases and J gave up 3 bases; unmatched junction bases: 6. The CDR3 extends over 15 amino acids. The V gene's germline CDR1 is PRHDT and CDR2 FYEKMQ (reference sequence). For the CDR3, the DNA is TGTGCCAGCAGCCTCACAGGGGGCTGGACAGATACGCAGTATTTT. This translates into CASSLTGGWTDTQYF.